The source of this T cell receptor beta chain is a study of cytomegalovirus exposure and HLA in healthy donors. The study's findings and limits: In a later analysis, most CMV-associated TCR beta chains appeared HLA-restricted.

A word on this clone: Antigen: not known.

Looked up from germline, CDR1 is SGHKS and CDR2 is YYEKEE (reference sequence). The length of the CDR3 is 15 residues. V shed 5 bases, J shed 4 bases, and the junction held 11 bases outside the gene matches. Amplification used 60 Vbeta primers and 13 Jbeta primers. Clones were read by immunoSEQ multiplex PCR, and TCRdb kept only the in-frame ones, dropping some. In the table there are roughly 120,000 clones, 70% to 85% of which are singletons. Sequenced: PBMCs. This chain connects TRBV5-5 to TRBJ2-7; TRBD1 matches at 8 bases. The clonotype originates from a woman aged 45-65 years in good health and CMV-seropositive. The CDR3 DNA follows: TGTGCCAGCAGACCAACCATGGACAGGGTTTACGAGCAGTACTTC. It codes for CASRPTMDRVYEQYF.